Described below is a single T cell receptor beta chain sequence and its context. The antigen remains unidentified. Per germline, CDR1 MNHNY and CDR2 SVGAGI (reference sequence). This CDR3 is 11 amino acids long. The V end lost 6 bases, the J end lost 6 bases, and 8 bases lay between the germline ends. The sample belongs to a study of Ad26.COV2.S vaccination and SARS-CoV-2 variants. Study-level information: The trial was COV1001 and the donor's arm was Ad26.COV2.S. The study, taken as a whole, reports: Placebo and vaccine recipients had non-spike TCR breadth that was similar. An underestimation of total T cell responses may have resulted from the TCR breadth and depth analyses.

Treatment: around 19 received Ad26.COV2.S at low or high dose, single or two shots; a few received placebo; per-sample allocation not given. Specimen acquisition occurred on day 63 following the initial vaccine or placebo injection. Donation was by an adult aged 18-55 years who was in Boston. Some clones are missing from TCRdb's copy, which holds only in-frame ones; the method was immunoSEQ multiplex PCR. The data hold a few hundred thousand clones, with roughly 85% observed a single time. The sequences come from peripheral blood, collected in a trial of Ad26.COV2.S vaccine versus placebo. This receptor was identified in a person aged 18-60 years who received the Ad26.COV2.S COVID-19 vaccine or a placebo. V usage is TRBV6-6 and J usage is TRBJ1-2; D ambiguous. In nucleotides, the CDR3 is TGTGCCAGCAGCACACTTGATGGCTACACCTTC. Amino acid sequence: CASSTLDGYTF.